The clone carrying this TCR beta chain turned up a few times. Its antigen is not known. This sample is drawn from a study of response to subunit inactivated influenza vaccine. Whole-study results and caveats: The authors suggested that few new T cells are recruited per seasonal influenza vaccination.

TCRdb reprocessed the RT-PCR reads via MiXCR and lists one record per CDR3 protein. The sample records about 700,000 distinct CDR3 sequences, approximately 15% being singletons. There are 16 residues in the CDR3. The germline CDR1 and CDR2 sequences are DFQATT and SNEGSKA (reference sequence). V lost 5 bases and J lost 2; bases outside the gene matches: 7. The receptor comes from a man aged 50 to 59 who received an inactivated influenza vaccine. Specimen: PBMCs from blood, collected approximately 15 days before vaccination. V and J are TRBV20-1 and TRBJ2-7; 15 bases align to TRBD2. The CDR3 region is CSALSGTSGRTYEQYF. CDR3 nucleotide sequence: TGCAGTGCTCTATCCGGGACTAGCGGGAGGACCTACGAGCAGTACTTC.